This T cell receptor (beta chain) was recorded in a study of PD-1 blockade in classical Hodgkin lymphoma. For this clone: Its target is unknown.

Here immunoSEQ multiplex PCR was the method, and the copy in TCRdb shows in-frame clones only, minus some. Of 100,000 or so clones listed, approximately 89% are singletons. Study-level findings and limits: Patients who initiated nivolumab within 1 year of ASCT were excluded. By C4D1 there was a significant rise in CD4+ TCR diversity but not in CD8+ TCR diversity.

The CDR3 contains 18 residues. The junction had 12 bases not matched to a gene; V was cut back by 2 bases and J by 2 bases. Germline V gene data show CDR1 as MNHNS and CDR2 as SASEGT. The time point is: cycle 4 day 1 (C4D1), after 6 weeks of nivolumab. The patients all showed relapse after autologous stem cell transplantation, while their brentuximab vedotin exposure varied. Complete response, partial response or progressive disease constituted the best response categories observed. The sample in question was peripheral blood mononuclear cells (PBMCs), obtained before the fourth cycle of nivolumab. The TCR was taken from a human donor with classical Hodgkin lymphoma. The J gene is TRBJ1-5, the V gene TRBV6-1; 7 bases fit TRBD1. CDR3 bases: TGTGCCAGCAGTGAACTCGGCAGGGGGGGATGGGGCAATCAGCCCCAGCATTTT. Translating gives CASSELGRGGWGNQPQHF.